The clone carrying this T cell receptor beta chain has more than one count but fewer than ten. These data originate in a study of regulatory T cells in long-lasting Graves disease. Time point noted: newly diagnosed GD, antithyroid drugs for less than 3 months. The TCR library was made from RNA extracted from PBMCs. Library construction for TCR beta used iRepertoire HTBI primers and Arm-PCR of CDR3 regions. In TCRdb, the multiplex PCR reads were re-called with MiXCR into one record per CDR3 protein. Of hundreds of thousands of distinct CDR3 sequences listed, less than 20% were seen once; the top ten hold 15% to 20%. In addition, the sample was reused for a study of T cells in Graves' hyperthyroidism and ophthalmopathy.

This receptor was obtained from a woman aged 30 to 39 with Graves disease. The sample here was peripheral blood mononuclear cells (PBMCs), taken at new diagnosis, from a patient treated with antithyroid drugs.

The CDR3 protein is CASSPQGANSPLHF. In DNA, the CDR3 is TGCGCCAGCAGCCCCCAGGGAGCCAATTCACCCCTCCACTTT. This rearrangement joins TRBV5-1 to TRBJ1-6, with a possible D match to TRBD1 (5 bases). The CDR3 is 14 residues long. Trimming removed 4 bases at V and 7 bases at J, with 12 bases between. CDR1 and CDR2 (germline): SGHRS, YFSETQ.